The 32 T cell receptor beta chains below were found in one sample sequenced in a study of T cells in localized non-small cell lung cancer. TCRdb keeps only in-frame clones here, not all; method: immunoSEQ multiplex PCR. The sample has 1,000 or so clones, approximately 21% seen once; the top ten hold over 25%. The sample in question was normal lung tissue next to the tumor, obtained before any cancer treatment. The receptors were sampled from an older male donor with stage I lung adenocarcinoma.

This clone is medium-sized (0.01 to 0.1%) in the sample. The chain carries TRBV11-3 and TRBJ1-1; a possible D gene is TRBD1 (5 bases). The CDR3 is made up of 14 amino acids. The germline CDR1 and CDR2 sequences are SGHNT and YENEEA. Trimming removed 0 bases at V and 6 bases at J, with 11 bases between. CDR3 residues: CASSLERGVPEAFF. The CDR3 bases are TGTGCCAGCAGCTTAGAACGGGGGGTACCTGAAGCTTTCTTT.

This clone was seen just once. Here the CDR3 reads CASSPPSKGTQYF. The CDR3 bases are TGTGCCAGCTCACCACCATCCAAGGGCACGCAGTATTTT. The chain recombines TRBV18 with TRBJ2-3; no definite D call. CDR1 is KGHSH, CDR2 LQKENI, per germline. The CDR3 extends over 13 amino acids. Deletions cut 0 bases from V and 9 bases from J, with 10 bases between.

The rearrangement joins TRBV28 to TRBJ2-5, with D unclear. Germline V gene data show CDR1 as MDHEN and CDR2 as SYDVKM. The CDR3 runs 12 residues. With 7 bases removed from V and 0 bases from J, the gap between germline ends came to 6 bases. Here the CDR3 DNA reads TGTGCCAGCAACGCATACCAAGAGACCCAGTACTTC. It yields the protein CASNAYQETQYF. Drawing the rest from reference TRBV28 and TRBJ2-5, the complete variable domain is DVKVTQSSRYLVKRTGEKVFLECVQDMDHENMFWYRQDPGLGLRLIYFSYDVKMKEKGDIPEGYSVSREKKERFSLILESASTNQTSMYLCASNAYQETQYFGPGTRLLVL.

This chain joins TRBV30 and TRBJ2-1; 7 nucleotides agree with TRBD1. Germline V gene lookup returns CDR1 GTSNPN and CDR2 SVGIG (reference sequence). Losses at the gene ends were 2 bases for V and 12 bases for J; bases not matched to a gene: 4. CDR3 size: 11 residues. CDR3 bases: TGTGCCTGGAGTTTGGACAGGAGGCAGTTCTTC. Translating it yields CAWSLDRRQFF.

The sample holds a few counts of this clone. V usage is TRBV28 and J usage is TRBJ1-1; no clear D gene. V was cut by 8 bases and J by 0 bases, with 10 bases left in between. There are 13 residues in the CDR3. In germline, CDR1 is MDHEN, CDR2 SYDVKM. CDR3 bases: TGTGCCAGCGGACGGACGGTGAACACTGAAGCTTTCTTT. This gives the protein CASGRTVNTEAFF.

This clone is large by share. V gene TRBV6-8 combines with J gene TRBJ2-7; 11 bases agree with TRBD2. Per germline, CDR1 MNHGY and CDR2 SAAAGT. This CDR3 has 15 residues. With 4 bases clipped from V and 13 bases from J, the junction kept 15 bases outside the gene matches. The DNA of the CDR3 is TGTGCCAGCAGTTGGTCCGACAGGGGTAGCGGGAGGGTCTACTTC. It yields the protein CASSWSDRGSGRVYF.

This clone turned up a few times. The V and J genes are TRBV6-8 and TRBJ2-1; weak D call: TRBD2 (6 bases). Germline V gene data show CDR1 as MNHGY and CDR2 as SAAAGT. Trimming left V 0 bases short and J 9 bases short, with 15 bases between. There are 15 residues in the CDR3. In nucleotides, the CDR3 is TGTGCCAGCAGTTACTCCGCAGCTGGGGGGAGTGAGCAGTTCTTC. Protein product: CASSYSAAGGSEQFF.

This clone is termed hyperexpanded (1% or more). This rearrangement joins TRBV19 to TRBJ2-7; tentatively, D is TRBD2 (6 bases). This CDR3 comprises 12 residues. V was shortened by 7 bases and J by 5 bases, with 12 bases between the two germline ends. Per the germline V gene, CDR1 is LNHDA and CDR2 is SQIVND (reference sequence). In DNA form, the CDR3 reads TGTGCCAGTAATAGCGGAAGGGACGAGCAGTACTTC. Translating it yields CASNSGRDEQYF.

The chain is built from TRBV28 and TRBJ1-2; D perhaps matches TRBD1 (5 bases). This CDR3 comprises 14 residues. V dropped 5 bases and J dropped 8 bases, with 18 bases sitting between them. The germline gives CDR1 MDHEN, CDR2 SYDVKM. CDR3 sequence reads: CASSPPVGVYGYTF. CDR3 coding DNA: TGTGCCAGCAGTCCCCCCGTAGGGGTATACGGCTACACCTTC.

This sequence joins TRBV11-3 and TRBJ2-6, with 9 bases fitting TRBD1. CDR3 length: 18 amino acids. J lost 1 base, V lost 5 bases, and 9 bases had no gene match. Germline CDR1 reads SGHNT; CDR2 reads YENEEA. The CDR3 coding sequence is TGTGCCAGCAGCCCCCGGACAGGGGTAGGTTCTGGGGCCAACGTCCTGACTTTC. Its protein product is CASSPRTGVGSGANVLTF.

In DNA, the CDR3 is TGTGCCAGCAGCTTAGGAAGGCGGGAGGAGGAAGATACGCAGTATTTT. As protein: CASSLGRREEEDTQYF. The J gene is TRBJ2-3, the V gene TRBV11-3, with TRBD2 identical over 8 bases. Losses at the gene ends were 1 base for V and 5 bases for J; bases not matched to a gene: 8. Germline CDR1 reads SGHNT; CDR2 reads YENEEA. This CDR3 is built from 16 residues.

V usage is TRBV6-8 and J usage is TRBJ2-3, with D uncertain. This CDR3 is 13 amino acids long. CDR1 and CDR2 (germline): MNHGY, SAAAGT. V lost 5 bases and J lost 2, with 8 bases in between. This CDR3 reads CASSTRTTDTQYF. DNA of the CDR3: TGTGCCAGCAGTACCCGAACCACAGATACGCAGTATTTT.

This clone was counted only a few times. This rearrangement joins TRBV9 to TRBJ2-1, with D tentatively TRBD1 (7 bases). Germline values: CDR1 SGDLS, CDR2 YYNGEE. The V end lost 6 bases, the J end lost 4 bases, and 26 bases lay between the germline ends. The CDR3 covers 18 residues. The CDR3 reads CASTPRGKTRGPYNEQFF. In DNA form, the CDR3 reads TGTGCCAGCACCCCAAGGGGGAAGACTAGGGGGCCTTACAATGAGCAGTTCTTC.

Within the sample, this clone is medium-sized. This chain's CDR3 is CASSLVGSGSTDTQYF. CDR3 nucleotides: TGTGCCAGCAGCTTAGTGGGTAGCGGTAGCACAGATACGCAGTATTTT. The chain couples TRBV11-3 to TRBJ2-3; possible D gene TRBD2, 6 bases. Germline CDR1 SGHNT, CDR2 YENEEA. Trimming cost V 1 base and J 0 bases, with 11 bases left between them. This CDR3 has 16 residues.

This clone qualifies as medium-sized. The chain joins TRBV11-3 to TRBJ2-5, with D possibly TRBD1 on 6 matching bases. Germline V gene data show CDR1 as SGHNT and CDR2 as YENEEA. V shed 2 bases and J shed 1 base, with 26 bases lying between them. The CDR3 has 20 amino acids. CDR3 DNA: TGTGCCAGCAGCTTAAACGGGCTGGGCTATAGGGGGTCCACCCAAGAGACCCAGTACTTC. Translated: CASSLNGLGYRGSTQETQYF.

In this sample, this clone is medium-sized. DNA of the CDR3: TGTGCCAGCAGCCACACACCCGGACAGGGGGCAGATACGCAGTATTTT. It codes for CASSHTPGQGADTQYF. The rearrangement links TRBV11-3 to TRBJ2-3; 10 bases agree with TRBD1. Per germline, CDR1 SGHNT and CDR2 YENEEA. Unmatched junction bases numbered 9, after V lost 5 bases and J lost 4 bases. The CDR3 is made up of 16 amino acids. The full variable domain, completed using reference TRBV11-3 and TRBJ2-3, is EAGVVQSPRYKIIEKKQPVAFWCNPISGHNTLYWYLQNLGQGPELLIRYENEEAVDDSQLPKDRFSAERLKGVDSTLKIQPAELGDSAVYLCASSHTPGQGADTQYFGPGTRLTVL.

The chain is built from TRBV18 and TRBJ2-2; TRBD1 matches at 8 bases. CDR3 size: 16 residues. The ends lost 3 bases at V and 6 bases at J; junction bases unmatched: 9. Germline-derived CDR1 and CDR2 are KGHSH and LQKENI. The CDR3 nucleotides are TGTGCCAGCTCACCGAGTGGACAGGGTGGAGCCGGGGAGCTGTTTTTT. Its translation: CASSPSGQGGAGELFF.

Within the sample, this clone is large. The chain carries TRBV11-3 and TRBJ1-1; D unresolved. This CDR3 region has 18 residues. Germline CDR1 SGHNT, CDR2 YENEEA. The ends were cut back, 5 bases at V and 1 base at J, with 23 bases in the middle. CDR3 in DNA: TGTGCCAGCAGCCTTCGTGCGAGGGCGTTCATGGGGAACACTGAAGCTTTCTTT. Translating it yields CASSLRARAFMGNTEAFF.

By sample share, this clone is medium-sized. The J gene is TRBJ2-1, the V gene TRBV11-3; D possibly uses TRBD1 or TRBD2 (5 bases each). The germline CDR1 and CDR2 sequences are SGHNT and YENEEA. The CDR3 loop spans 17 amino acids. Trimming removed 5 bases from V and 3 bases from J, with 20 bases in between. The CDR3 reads CASSPWDSLRGYNEQFF. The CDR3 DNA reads TGTGCCAGCAGCCCCTGGGATAGCCTGAGGGGCTACAATGAGCAGTTCTTC. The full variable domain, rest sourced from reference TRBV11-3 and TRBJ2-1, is EAGVVQSPRYKIIEKKQPVAFWCNPISGHNTLYWYLQNLGQGPELLIRYENEEAVDDSQLPKDRFSAERLKGVDSTLKIQPAELGDSAVYLCASSPWDSLRGYNEQFFGPGTRLTVL.

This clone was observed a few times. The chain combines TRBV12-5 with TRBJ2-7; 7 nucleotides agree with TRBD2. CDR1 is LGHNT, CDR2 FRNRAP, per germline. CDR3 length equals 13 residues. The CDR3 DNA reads TGTGCCAGCGGGACGGGGGAGTCGTACGAGCAGTACTTC. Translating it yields CASGTGESYEQYF. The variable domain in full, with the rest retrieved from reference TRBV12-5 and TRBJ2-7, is DARVTQTPRHKVTEMGQEVTMRCQPILGHNTVFWYRQTMMQGLELLAYFRNRAPLDDSGMPKDRFSAEMPDATLATLKIQPSEPRDSAVYFCASGTGESYEQYFGPGTRLTVT.

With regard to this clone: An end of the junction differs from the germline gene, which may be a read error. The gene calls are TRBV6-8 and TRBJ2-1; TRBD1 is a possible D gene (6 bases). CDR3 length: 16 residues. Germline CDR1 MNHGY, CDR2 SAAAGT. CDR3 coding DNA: TGTGCCAGCAGTTACAGACAGGTCCCCTCCTTCAATGAGCAGTTCTTC. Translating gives CASSYRQVPSFNEQFF.

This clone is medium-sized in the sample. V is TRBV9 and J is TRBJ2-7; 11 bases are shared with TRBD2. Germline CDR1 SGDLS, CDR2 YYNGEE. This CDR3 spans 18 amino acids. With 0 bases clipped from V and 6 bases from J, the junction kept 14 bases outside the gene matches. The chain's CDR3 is CASSVVLAGGPRVCEQYF. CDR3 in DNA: TGTGCCAGCAGCGTAGTTTTAGCGGGAGGGCCTAGAGTTTGCGAGCAGTACTTC.

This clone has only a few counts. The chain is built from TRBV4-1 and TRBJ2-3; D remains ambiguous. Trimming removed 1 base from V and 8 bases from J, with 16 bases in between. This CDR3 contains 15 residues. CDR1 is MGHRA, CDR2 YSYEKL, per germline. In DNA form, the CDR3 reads TGCGCCAGCAGCCAAGTGTATGATAGTGTTGGTACGCAGTATTTT. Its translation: CASSQVYDSVGTQYF.

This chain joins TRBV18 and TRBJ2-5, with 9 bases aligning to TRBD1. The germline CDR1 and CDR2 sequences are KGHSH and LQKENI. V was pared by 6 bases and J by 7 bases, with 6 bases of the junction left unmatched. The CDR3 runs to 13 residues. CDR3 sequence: CASSLGQGGTQYF. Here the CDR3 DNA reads TGTGCCAGCTCCCTGGGACAGGGAGGGACCCAGTACTTC.

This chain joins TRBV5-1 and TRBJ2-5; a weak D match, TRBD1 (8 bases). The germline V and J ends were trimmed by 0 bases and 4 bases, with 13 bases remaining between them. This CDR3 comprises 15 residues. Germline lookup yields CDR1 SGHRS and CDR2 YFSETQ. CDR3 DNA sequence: TGCGCCAGCAGCTTGGGGACAGGGAGGGGAGAGACCCAGTACTTC. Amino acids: CASSLGTGRGETQYF.

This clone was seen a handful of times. DNA for the CDR3: TGTGCCAGCAGCCCGAGGGGAAGGATCGGGACAGATACGCAGTATTTT. Its protein product is CASSPRGRIGTDTQYF. J is TRBJ2-3 and V is TRBV11-3, with D possibly called TRBD1 or TRBD2 (5 bases each). Per the germline V gene, CDR1 is SGHNT and CDR2 is YENEEA. The CDR3 extends over 16 amino acids. V was clipped by 5 bases and J by 3 bases, with 18 bases between them.

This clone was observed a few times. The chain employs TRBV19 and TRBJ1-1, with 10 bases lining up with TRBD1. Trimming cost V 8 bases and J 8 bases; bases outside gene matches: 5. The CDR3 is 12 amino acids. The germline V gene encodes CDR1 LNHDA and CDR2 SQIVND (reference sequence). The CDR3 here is CASGQGVLEAFF. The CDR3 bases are TGTGCCAGTGGACAGGGGGTTTTGGAAGCTTTCTTT.

The CDR3 nucleotides are TGTGCCAGCAGCTTGGCAGTGGGGCGGTACACTGAAGCTTTCTTT. Its translation: CASSLAVGRYTEAFF. The chain employs TRBV11-3 and TRBJ1-1; tentatively, D is TRBD1 (5 bases). Trimming cost V 3 bases and J 3 bases, with 14 bases left between them. This CDR3 region has 15 residues. Germline V gene sequence: CDR1 SGHNT, CDR2 YENEEA.

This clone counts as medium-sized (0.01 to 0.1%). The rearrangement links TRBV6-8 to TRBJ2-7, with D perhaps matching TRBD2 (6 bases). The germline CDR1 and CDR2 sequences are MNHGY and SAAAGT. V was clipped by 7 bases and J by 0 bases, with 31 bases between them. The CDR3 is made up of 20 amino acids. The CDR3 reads CASIGLEGCYPPPNSYEQYF. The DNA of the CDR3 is TGTGCCAGCATAGGCTTGGAGGGATGCTACCCACCACCCAACTCCTACGAGCAGTACTTC.

The DNA of the CDR3 is TGTGCCGCGCGGGGGGCGGGAGTAAGCAATGAGCAGTTCTTC. Translating it yields CAARGAGVSNEQFF. This chain links TRBV19 with TRBJ2-1, with 8 bases matching TRBD2. J was trimmed by 6 bases and V by 11 bases; bases with no gene match: 12. The germline CDR1 and CDR2 sequences are LNHDA and SQIVND (reference sequence). The CDR3 runs 14 residues.

The CDR3 loop is CASSPSRQGSPYEQYF. For the CDR3, the DNA is TGTGCCAGCAGCCCTAGCAGACAGGGCAGCCCCTACGAGCAGTACTTC. The chain uses TRBV11-3 and TRBJ2-7; 7 bases align to TRBD1. Germline V CDR1 and CDR2: SGHNT, YENEEA. The CDR3 consists of 16 residues. J lost 2 bases, V lost 5 bases, and 12 bases had no gene match.

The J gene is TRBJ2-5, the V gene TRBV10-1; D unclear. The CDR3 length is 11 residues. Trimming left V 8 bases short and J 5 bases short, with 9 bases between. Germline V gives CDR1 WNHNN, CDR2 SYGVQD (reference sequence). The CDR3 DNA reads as TGCGCCAGCGGGAACGAGGAGACCCAGTACTTC. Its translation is CASGNEETQYF.